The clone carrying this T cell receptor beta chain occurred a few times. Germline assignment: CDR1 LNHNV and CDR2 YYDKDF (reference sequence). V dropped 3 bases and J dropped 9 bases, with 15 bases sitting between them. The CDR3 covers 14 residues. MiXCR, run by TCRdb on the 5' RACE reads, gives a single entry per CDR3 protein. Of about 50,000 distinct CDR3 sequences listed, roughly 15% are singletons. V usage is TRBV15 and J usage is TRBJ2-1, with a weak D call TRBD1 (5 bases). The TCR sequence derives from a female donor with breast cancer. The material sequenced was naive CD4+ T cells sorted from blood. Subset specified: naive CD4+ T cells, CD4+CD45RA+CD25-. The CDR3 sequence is CATSSDLGVGEQFF. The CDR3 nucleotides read TGTGCCACCAGCAGTGACCTAGGGGTAGGTGAGCAGTTCTTC.